Below, 28 T cell receptor beta chains from the same sample are listed, as sequenced in a study of CD8 T cells in Susac syndrome. Random hexamers served to reverse transcribe about 0.5 to 1 ug RNA. MiXCR was run by TCRdb on the immunoSEQ multiplex PCR reads, yielding one entry per CDR3 protein. The table includes 100,000 to 150,000 distinct CDR3 sequences, approximately 93% detected once. Sequencing was carried out using CD8+ T cells from PBMCs. The source is a human donor with multiple sclerosis.

The chain carries TRBV4-1 and TRBJ2-6; D is unresolved. The CDR3 has 14 amino acids. The V gene lost 6 bases and the J gene lost 2 bases, with 8 bases spanning the gap. From germline, CDR1 is MGHRA and CDR2 YSYEKL. The CDR3 bases are TGCGCCAGCAGGGGTTGGGCTGGGGCCAACGTCCTGACTTTC. Encoded protein: CASRGWAGANVLTF.

For the CDR3, the DNA is TGCAGTGCTAACAGGGAAGGGCGGCTTACCTACGAGCAGTACTTC. This translates into CSANREGRLTYEQYF. The chain joins TRBV20-1 to TRBJ2-7; D might be TRBD1 (6 bases). V was cut by 4 bases and J by 2 bases, with 18 bases left in between. The length of the CDR3 is 15 residues. CDR1 is DFQATT and CDR2 is SNEGSKA in the germline V gene (reference sequence).

The rearrangement joins TRBV24-1 to TRBJ1-5, with 7 bases identical to TRBD1. J was trimmed by 4 bases and V by 3 bases; bases with no gene match: 8. CDR3 length: 16 residues. Germline V CDR1 and CDR2: KGHDR, SFDVKD. The DNA for the CDR3 is TGTGCCACCAGTGATAGGGACAGCAATATAAATCAGCCCCAGCATTTT. This codes for CATSDRDSNINQPQHF.

CDR3 coding DNA: TGTGCCAGCAGCGAGGCCTCCCAGGCGAATGAAAAACTGTTTTTT. Residues: CASSEASQANEKLFF. The V call is TRBV9, the J call TRBJ1-4; D is unresolved. The CDR3 spans 15 residues. From germline, CDR1 is SGDLS and CDR2 YYNGEE. The V and J ends lost 3 bases and 5 bases respectively, with 14 bases between them. Full variable domain (missing parts from reference TRBV9 and TRBJ1-4): DSGVTQTPKHLITATGQRVTLRCSPRSGDLSVYWYQQSLDQGLQFLIQYYNGEERAKGNILERFSAQQFPDLHSELNLSSLELGDSALYFCASSEASQANEKLFFGSGTQLSVL.

The gene calls are TRBV27 and TRBJ2-7; D may correspond to TRBD1 or TRBD2 (5 bases each). The CDR3 sequence is 12 residues long. V was shortened by 6 bases and J by 2 bases, with 8 bases between the two germline ends. Germline lookup yields CDR1 MNHEY and CDR2 SMNVEV (reference sequence). CDR3 bases: TGTGCCAGCAGGGGGGTTACCTACGAGCAGTACGTC. It is translated as CASRGVTYEQYV.

V and J are TRBV29-1 and TRBJ2-5; 8 nucleotides match TRBD1. The CDR3 loop spans 13 amino acids. CDR1 and CDR2 (germline): SQVTM, ANQGSEA. V trimming: 6 bases; J trimming: 5 bases; junction bases outside the gene matches: 8. The CDR3 region has the DNA TGCAGCGTCCCGGGACAGGATGGGGAGACCCAGTACTTC. Translation: CSVPGQDGETQYF.

The chain couples TRBV15 to TRBJ2-2; no firm D call. Trimming stripped 1 base from V and 8 bases from J, with 5 bases between. The CDR3 loop spans 12 amino acids. CDR1 is LNHNV and CDR2 is YYDKDF in the germline V gene (reference sequence). This chain's CDR3 is CATSRVGGELFF. CDR3 in DNA: TGTGCCACCAGCAGAGTTGGGGGGGAGCTGTTTTTT.

The rearrangement links TRBV24-1 to TRBJ2-6, with D unclear. The germline V gene has CDR1 KGHDR and CDR2 SFDVKD. The CDR3 totals 14 residues. Deletions cut 0 bases from V and 12 bases from J, with 11 bases between. CDR3 DNA sequence: TGTGCCACCAGTGATTTGAGGCAACCACTCGTCCTGACTTTC. Translated, it gives CATSDLRQPLVLTF.

Here the CDR3 reads CASSSRDGYDYGYTF. The CDR3 DNA sequence: TGTGCCAGCAGCAGCCGGGACGGCTATGACTATGGCTACACCTTC. This chain connects TRBV12-3 or TRBV12-4 to TRBJ1-2, with D possibly being TRBD1 (5 bases). The CDR3 has 15 residues. V was pared by 6 bases and J by 3 bases, with 17 bases between.

V gene TRBV9 combines with J gene TRBJ2-7, with a tentative D call TRBD2 (5 bases). V lost 3 bases and J lost 4, with 11 bases in between. Germline V gives CDR1 SGDLS, CDR2 YYNGEE. This CDR3 spans 13 amino acids. CDR3 protein: CASSAASGYEQYF. The CDR3 coding sequence is TGTGCCAGCAGCGCCGCGTCGGGGTACGAGCAGTACTTC.

J is TRBJ2-7 and V is TRBV4-1; D possibly corresponds to TRBD1 (6 bases). Germline assignment: CDR1 MGHRA and CDR2 YSYEKL. The CDR3 consists of 15 residues. Trimming removed 2 bases from V and 3 bases from J, with 14 bases in between. The chain's CDR3 is CASSQLPGQLYEQYV. Written as DNA, the CDR3 is TGCGCCAGCAGCCAACTACCGGGACAACTCTACGAGCAGTACGTC.

V is TRBV12-3 or TRBV12-4 and J is TRBJ2-1; D may match TRBD1 or TRBD2 (5 bases each). The CDR3 covers 14 residues. Trimming left V 1 base short and J 7 bases short, with 11 bases between. The CDR3 is CASSLERGANEQFF. The CDR3 DNA reads TGTGCCAGCAGTTTAGAAAGAGGGGCAAATGAGCAGTTCTTC.

This chain uses TRBV10-2 with TRBJ2-5, with 9 nucleotides matching TRBD1. Trimming removed 6 bases from V and 2 bases from J; junction bases left unmatched: 7. In germline, CDR1 is WSHSY, CDR2 SAAADI. The CDR3 runs 15 residues. The CDR3 spells CASRTLDRGQETQYF. CDR3 sequence (DNA): TGCGCCAGCAGAACCCTAGACAGGGGGCAAGAGACCCAGTACTTC.

The V gene is TRBV19, the J gene TRBJ1-1; a weak D match, TRBD1 (6 bases). V dropped 3 bases and J dropped 0 bases, with 11 bases sitting between them. The germline CDR1 and CDR2 sequences are LNHDA and SQIVND (reference sequence). The CDR3 has 15 amino acids. In nucleotides, the CDR3 is TGTGCCAGTAGTATCCGGACAGATATGAACACTGAAGCTTTCTTT. This gives the protein CASSIRTDMNTEAFF.

The gene calls are TRBV20-1 and TRBJ1-2, with D possibly matching TRBD1 (6 bases). The germline V gene has CDR1 DFQATT and CDR2 SNEGSKA (reference sequence). The germline V and J ends were trimmed by 6 bases and 5 bases, with 19 bases remaining between them. The CDR3 consists of 14 residues. The DNA for the CDR3 is TGCAGTGCCCCGCCGGGCAGGGGTCAGTATGGCTACACCTTC. This translates into CSAPPGRGQYGYTF.

This clonotype was counted only a few times. The CDR3 spells CASSSGGSSTDTQYF. Here the CDR3 DNA reads TGTGCCAGCAGTTCAGGGGGGAGTAGCACAGATACGCAGTATTTT. The chain links TRBV13 to TRBJ2-3, with D possibly matching TRBD1 (7 bases). Trimming took off 6 bases at V and 0 bases at J, with 13 bases between the two ends. CDR1 and CDR2 (germline): PRHDT, FYEKMQ (reference sequence). This CDR3 comprises 15 residues. Complete variable domain (other parts from reference TRBV13 and TRBJ2-3): AAGVIQSPRHLIKEKRETATLKCYPIPRHDTVYWYQQGPGQDPQFLISFYEKMQSDKGSIPDRFSAQQFSDYHSELNMSSLELGDSALYFCASSSGGSSTDTQYFGPGTRLTVL.

The rearrangement uses TRBV10-1 and TRBJ2-2; D unclear. CDR1 and CDR2 from the germline V gene are WNHNN and SYGVQD (reference sequence). Trimming stripped 8 bases from V and 2 bases from J, with 12 bases between. The CDR3 length is 14 residues. The CDR3 bases are TGCGCCAGCTGCTCCGGGTTCAACACCGGGGAGCTGTTTTTT. As protein: CASCSGFNTGELFF.

The rearrangement links TRBV27 to TRBJ2-3; perhaps TRBD1 as D (5 bases). V dropped 6 bases and J dropped 1 base, with 14 bases sitting between them. Germline values: CDR1 MNHEY, CDR2 SMNVEV (reference sequence). The CDR3 is 15 residues long. The CDR3 DNA follows: TGTGCCAGCAGCTCGGCGCAGGGTCGCACAGATACGCAGTATTTT. Its protein is CASSSAQGRTDTQYF.

The chain combines TRBV4-1 with TRBJ1-5, with D possibly matching TRBD1 (6 bases). CDR3 size: 15 residues. Germline CDR1 reads MGHRA; CDR2 reads YSYEKL. The V end was cut by 2 bases, the J end by 3 bases, with 11 bases between. The CDR3 protein is CASSQNDRLNQPQHF. The CDR3 DNA follows: TGCGCCAGCAGCCAAAACGACAGGCTCAATCAGCCCCAGCATTTT.

V usage is TRBV3-1 and J usage is TRBJ1-6, with unresolved D. The V and J ends lost 4 bases and 0 bases respectively, with 10 bases between them. From germline, CDR1 is LGHDT and CDR2 YNNKEL (reference sequence). This CDR3 has 16 amino acids. The CDR3 nucleotides are TGTGCCAGCAGCCCCGAGGGTAGCTCCTATAATTCACCCCTCCACTTT. Its translation: CASSPEGSSYNSPLHF.

This rearrangement joins TRBV27 to TRBJ1-2; TRBD1 might be the D (6 bases). Looked up from germline, CDR1 is MNHEY and CDR2 is SMNVEV (reference sequence). Trimming left V 3 bases short and J 8 bases short, with 19 bases between. The CDR3 length is 15 residues. The CDR3 spells CASSFNPGVPQGYTF. For the CDR3, the DNA is TGTGCCAGCAGTTTTAATCCAGGGGTCCCTCAAGGCTACACCTTC.

V and J are TRBV20-1 and TRBJ2-1, with 12 nucleotides matching TRBD2. Germline assignment: CDR1 DFQATT and CDR2 SNEGSKA (reference sequence). The CDR3 contains 15 residues. Trimming cost V 4 bases and J 4 bases; bases outside gene matches: 5. Here the CDR3 reads CSATSGGASYNEQFF. The CDR3 coding sequence is TGCAGTGCTACTAGCGGGGGGGCATCATACAATGAGCAGTTCTTC.

The chain uses TRBV30 and TRBJ1-1; D is unresolved. The V gene lost 7 bases and the J gene lost 5 bases, with 17 bases spanning the gap. The CDR3 contains 13 residues. Germline V gene data show CDR1 as GTSNPN and CDR2 as SVGIG (reference sequence). The CDR3 nucleotides are TGTGCCTCCTCGTTCTTTGGAGGGACTGAAGCTTTCTTT. Translation: CASSFFGGTEAFF.

This chain uses TRBV12-3 or TRBV12-4 with TRBJ2-2, with 7 bases identical to TRBD2. This CDR3 comprises 16 residues. V dropped 3 bases and J dropped 3; count of bases not matched to a gene: 7. CDR3 region: CASSFTSGDYTGELFF. The CDR3 DNA follows: TGTGCCAGCAGTTTCACGAGCGGGGATTACACCGGGGAGCTGTTTTTT.

The chain has TRBV24-1 and TRBJ2-5; possibly TRBD2 for D (5 bases). With 7 bases removed from V and 1 base from J, the gap between germline ends came to 9 bases. Germline V lookup: CDR1 KGHDR, CDR2 SFDVKD. The CDR3 length is 13 residues. The CDR3 DNA sequence: TGTGCCACCAGATCACGGGGCCAAGAGACCCAGTACTTC. Its protein is CATRSRGQETQYF.

The gene calls are TRBV4-1 and TRBJ2-5; 8 bases align to TRBD1. The trim removed 0 bases at V and 4 bases at J, leaving 1 base unmatched. Germline lookup yields CDR1 MGHRA and CDR2 YSYEKL. There are 14 residues in the CDR3. The CDR3 is CASSQEDRAETQYF. The CDR3 nucleotides read TGCGCCAGCAGCCAAGAGGACAGGGCAGAGACCCAGTACTTC.

The chain uses TRBV14 and TRBJ1-4; 7 positions match TRBD1. Trimming at V came to 3 bases and at J to 7 bases, leaving 11 bases not matched to a gene. Germline V gene sequence: CDR1 SGHDN, CDR2 FVKESK. The CDR3 totals 16 residues. The CDR3 reads CASSQGWTGRTEKLFF. CDR3 in DNA: TGTGCCAGCAGCCAGGGATGGACAGGCCGCACTGAAAAACTGTTTTTT.

The chain joins TRBV6-6 to TRBJ2-7; D gene uncertain. There are 14 residues in the CDR3. Germline V lookup: CDR1 MNHNY, CDR2 SVGAGI (reference sequence). Trimming removed 0 bases at V and 2 bases at J, with 8 bases between. CDR3 coding DNA: TGTGCCAGCAGTTACTCTACGGAACCCTACGAGCAGTACTTC. Residues: CASSYSTEPYEQYF.